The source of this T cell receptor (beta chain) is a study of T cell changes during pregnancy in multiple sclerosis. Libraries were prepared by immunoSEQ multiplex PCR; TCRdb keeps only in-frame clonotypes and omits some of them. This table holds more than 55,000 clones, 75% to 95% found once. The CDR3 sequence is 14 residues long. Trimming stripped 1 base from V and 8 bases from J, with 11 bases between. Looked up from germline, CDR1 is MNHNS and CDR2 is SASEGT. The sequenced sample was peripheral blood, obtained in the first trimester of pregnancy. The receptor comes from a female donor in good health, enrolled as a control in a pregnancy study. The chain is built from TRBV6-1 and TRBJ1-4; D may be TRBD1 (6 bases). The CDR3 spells CASSEGQVLEKLFF. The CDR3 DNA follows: TGTGCCAGCAGTGAAGGACAGGTTCTAGAAAAACTGTTTTTT.